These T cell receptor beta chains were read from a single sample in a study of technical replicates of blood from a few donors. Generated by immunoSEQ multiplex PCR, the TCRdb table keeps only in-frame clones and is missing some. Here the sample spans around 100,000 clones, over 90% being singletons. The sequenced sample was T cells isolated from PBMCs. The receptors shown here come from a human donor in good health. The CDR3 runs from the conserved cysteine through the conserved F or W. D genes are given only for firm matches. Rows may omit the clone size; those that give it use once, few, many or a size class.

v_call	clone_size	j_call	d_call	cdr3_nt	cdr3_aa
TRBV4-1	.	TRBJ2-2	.	TGCGCCAGCAGACCACAGGGAAAGGAGGACACCGGGGAGCTGTTTTTT	CASRPQGKEDTGELFF
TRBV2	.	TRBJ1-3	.	TGTGCCAGCACCCAACAGGGTAGAGCTGGAAACACCATATATTTT	CASTQQGRAGNTIYF
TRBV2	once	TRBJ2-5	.	TGTGCCAGCACGAACCGCCCGGGGGAAGAGACCCAGTACTTC	CASTNRPGEETQYF
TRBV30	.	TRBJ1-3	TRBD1	TGTGCCTCAACCGGGAGGGGGCAATCTGGAAACACCATATATTTT	CASTGRGQSGNTIYF
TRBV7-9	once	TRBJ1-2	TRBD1	TGTGCCAGCCGGCGCGATCCACAGGGGCGTTACACCTTC	CASRRDPQGRYTF
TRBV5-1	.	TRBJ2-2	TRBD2	TGCGCCAGTGGGATAGCGGGGGTAAAGAACACCGGGGAGCTGTTTTTT	CASGIAGVKNTGELFF
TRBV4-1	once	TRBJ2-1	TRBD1	TGCGCCAGCAGCCAATGGGACAGGGGGACCTTCGGGAATGAGCAGTTCTTC	CASSQWDRGTFGNEQFF
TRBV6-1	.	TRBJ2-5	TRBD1	TGTGCCAGCAGTGCCCGGGACAGGGGTCCTCAAGAGACCCAGTACTTC	CASSARDRGPQETQYF
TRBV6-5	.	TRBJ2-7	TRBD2	TGTGCCAGCAGTTACTCGACGGGGGGGCCAATCTACGAGCAGTACTTC	CASSYSTGGPIYEQYF
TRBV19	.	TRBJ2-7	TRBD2	TGTGCCAGTAGTAAGGGTGAGACTAGCGGGAGAAGGTACGAGCAGTACTTC	CASSKGETSGRRYEQYF
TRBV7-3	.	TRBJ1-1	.	TGTGCCAGCAGCTTACAGGGTCCCACTGAAGCTTTCTTT	CASSLQGPTEAFF
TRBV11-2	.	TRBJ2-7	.	TGTGCCAGCAGCCTACTCTCCTTAACCTACGAGCAGTACTTC	CASSLLSLTYEQYF